This T cell receptor beta chain appears in the sequencing data of a study of shared clonotypes between healthy human individuals. This CDR3 has 18 amino acids. CDR1 and CDR2 from the germline V gene are MNHEY and SMNVEV (reference sequence). The ends lost 3 bases at V and 8 bases at J; junction bases unmatched: 16. Clones were read by immunoSEQ multiplex PCR, and TCRdb kept only the in-frame ones, dropping some. The sample shows around 640,000 clones, approximately 96% of them seen only once. The naive CD8 subset, CD45RO-negative cells positively selected for CCR7, excluded terminally differentiated effector memory CD45RA+ cells.

This TCR was recovered from a woman aged 25 to 45 in good health. Specimen: naive CD8+ T cells sorted from blood. The rearrangement uses TRBV27 and TRBJ2-1; 10 bases line up with TRBD2. The CDR3 loop reads CASSFGGLAGVLRDEQFF. Written as DNA, the CDR3 is TGTGCCAGCAGTTTTGGAGGGCTAGCGGGAGTTTTGAGGGATGAGCAGTTCTTC.